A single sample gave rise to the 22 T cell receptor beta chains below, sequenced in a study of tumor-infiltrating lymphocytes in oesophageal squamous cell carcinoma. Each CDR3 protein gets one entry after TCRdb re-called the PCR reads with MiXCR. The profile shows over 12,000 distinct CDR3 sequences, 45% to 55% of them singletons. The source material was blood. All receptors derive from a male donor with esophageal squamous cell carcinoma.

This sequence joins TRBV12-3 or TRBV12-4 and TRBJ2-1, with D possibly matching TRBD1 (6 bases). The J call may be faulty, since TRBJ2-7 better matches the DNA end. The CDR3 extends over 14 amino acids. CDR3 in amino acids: CASSLGRGPYEQYF. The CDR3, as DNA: TGTGCCAGCAGTTTAGGCAGGGGTCCCTACGAGCAGTACTTC.

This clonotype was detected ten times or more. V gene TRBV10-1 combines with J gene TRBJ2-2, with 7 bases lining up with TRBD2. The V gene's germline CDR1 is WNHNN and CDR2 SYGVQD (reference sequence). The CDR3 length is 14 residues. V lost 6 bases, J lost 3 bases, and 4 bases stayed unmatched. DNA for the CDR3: TGCGCCAGCAGGGAGGCGGGGGACACCGGGGAGCTGTTTTTT. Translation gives CASREAGDTGELFF.

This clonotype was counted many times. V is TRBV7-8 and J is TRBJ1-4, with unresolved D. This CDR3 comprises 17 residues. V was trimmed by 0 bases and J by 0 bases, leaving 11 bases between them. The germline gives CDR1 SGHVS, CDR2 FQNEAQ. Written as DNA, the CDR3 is TGTGCCAGCAGCTTAGCGGCAGGTCGTGCAACTAATGAAAAACTGTTTTTT. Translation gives CASSLAAGRATNEKLFF.

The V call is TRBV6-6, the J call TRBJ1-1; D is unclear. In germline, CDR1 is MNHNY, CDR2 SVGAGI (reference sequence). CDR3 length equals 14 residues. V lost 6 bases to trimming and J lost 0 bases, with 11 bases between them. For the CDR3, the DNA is TGTGCCAGCAGCCTTTTTTTTATGAACACTGAAGCTTTCTTT. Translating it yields CASSLFFMNTEAFF.

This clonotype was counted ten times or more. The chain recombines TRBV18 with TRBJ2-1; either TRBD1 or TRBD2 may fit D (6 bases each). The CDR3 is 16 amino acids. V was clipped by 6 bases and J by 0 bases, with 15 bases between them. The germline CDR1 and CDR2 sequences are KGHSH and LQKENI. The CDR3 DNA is TGTGCCAGCTCGCTGGGACGGGGGCGCTCCTACAATGAGCAGTTCTTC. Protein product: CASSLGRGRSYNEQFF.

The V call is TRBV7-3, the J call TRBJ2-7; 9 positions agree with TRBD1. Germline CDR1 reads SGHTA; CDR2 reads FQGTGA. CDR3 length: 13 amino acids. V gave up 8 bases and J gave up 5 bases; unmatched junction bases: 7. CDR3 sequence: CASCWDRVDEQYF. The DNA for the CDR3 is TGTGCCAGCTGCTGGGACAGGGTGGACGAGCAGTACTTC.

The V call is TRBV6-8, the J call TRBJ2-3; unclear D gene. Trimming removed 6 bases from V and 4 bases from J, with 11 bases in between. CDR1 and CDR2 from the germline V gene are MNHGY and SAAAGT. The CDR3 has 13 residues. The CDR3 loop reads CASRPRQSDTQYF. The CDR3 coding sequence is TGTGCCAGCAGACCCAGGCAGTCAGATACGCAGTATTTT.

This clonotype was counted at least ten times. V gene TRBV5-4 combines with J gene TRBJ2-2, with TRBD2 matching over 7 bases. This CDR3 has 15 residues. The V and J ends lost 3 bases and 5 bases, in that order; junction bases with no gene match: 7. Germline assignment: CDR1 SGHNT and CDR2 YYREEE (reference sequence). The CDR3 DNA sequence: TGTGCCAGCAGCTCGGGACTACAGCCAACCGGGGAGCTGTTTTTT. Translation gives CASSSGLQPTGELFF.

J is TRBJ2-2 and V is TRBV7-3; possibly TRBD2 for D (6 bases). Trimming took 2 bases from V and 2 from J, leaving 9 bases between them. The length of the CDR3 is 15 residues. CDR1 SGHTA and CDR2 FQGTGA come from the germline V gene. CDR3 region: CASSLGGRNTGELFF. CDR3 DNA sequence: TGTGCCAGCAGCTTAGGAGGGCGTAACACCGGGGAGCTGTTTTTT.

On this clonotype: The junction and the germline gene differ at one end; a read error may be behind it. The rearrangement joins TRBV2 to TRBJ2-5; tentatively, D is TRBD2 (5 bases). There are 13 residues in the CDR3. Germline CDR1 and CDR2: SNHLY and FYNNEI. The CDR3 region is CASSVLGSSPLHF. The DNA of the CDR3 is TGTGCCAGCAGTGTATTGGGGAGCTCACCCCTCCACTTC.

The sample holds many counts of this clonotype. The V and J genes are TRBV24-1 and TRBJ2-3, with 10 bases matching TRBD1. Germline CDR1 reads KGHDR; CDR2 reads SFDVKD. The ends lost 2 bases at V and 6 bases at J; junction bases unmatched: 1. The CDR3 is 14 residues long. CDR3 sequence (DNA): TGTGCCACCAGTGATTGGACAGGGGGGGATACGCAGTATTTT. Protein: CATSDWTGGDTQYF.

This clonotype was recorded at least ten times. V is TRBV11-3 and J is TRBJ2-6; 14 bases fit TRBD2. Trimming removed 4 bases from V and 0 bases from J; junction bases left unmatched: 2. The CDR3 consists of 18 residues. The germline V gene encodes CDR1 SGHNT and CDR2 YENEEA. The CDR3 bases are TGTGCCAGCAGCTCGGGACTAGCGGGAGACTCTGGGGCCAACGTCCTGACTTTC. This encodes CASSSGLAGDSGANVLTF. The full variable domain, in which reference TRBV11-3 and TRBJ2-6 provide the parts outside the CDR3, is EAGVVQSPRYKIIEKKQPVAFWCNPISGHNTLYWYLQNLGQGPELLIRYENEEAVDDSQLPKDRFSAERLKGVDSTLKIQPAELGDSAVYLCASSSGLAGDSGANVLTFGAGSRLTVL.

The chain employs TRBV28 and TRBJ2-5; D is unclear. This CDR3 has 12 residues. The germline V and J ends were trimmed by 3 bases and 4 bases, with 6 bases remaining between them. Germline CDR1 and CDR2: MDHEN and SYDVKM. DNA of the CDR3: TGTGCCAGCAGTTTTTTGAGAGAGACCCAGTACTTC. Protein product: CASSFLRETQYF. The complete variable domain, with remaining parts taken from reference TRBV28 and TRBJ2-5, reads DVKVTQSSRYLVKRTGEKVFLECVQDMDHENMFWYRQDPGLGLRLIYFSYDVKMKEKGDIPEGYSVSREKKERFSLILESASTNQTSMYLCASSFLRETQYFGPGTRLLVL.

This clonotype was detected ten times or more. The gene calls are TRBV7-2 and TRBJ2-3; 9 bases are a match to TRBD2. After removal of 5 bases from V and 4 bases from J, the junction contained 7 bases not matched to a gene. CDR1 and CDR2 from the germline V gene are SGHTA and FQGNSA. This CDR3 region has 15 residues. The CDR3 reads CASSGQAGGADTQYF. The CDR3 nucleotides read TGTGCCAGCAGCGGACAAGCGGGAGGAGCAGATACGCAGTATTTT.

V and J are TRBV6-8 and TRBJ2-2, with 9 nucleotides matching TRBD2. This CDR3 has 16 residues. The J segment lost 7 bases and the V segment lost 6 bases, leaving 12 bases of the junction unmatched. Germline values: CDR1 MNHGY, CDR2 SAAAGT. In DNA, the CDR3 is TGTGCCAGCAGCCTTGCTATGGCGGGAGGGCACGGGGAGCTGTTTTTT. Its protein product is CASSLAMAGGHGELFF.

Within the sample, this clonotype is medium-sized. The CDR3 loop is CASSYTHRESNCEQYF. DNA of the CDR3: TGTGCCAGCAGTTACACGCACAGGGAATCTAACTGCGAGCAGTACTTC. This rearrangement joins TRBV6-6 to TRBJ2-7, with D maybe TRBD1 (6 bases). The germline V gene encodes CDR1 MNHNY and CDR2 SVGAGI (reference sequence). Trimming stripped 2 bases from V and 6 bases from J, with 20 bases between. The CDR3 loop spans 16 amino acids.

CDR3 DNA: TGTGCCAGCAGAATCGGGAACACTGAAGCTTTCTTT. Translated, it gives CASRIGNTEAFF. V usage is TRBV7-4 and J usage is TRBJ1-1, with D unclear. Trimming removed 6 bases from V and 1 base from J, with 6 bases in between. The germline gives CDR1 SGHVT, CDR2 SQSDAQ. The CDR3 is 12 amino acids.

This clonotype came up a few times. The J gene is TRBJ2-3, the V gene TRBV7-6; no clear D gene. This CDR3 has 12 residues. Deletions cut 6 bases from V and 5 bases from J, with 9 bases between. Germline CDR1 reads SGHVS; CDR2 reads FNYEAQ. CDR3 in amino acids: CASSPAGDTQYF. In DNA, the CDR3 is TGTGCCAGCAGTCCAGCCGGAGATACGCAGTATTTT.

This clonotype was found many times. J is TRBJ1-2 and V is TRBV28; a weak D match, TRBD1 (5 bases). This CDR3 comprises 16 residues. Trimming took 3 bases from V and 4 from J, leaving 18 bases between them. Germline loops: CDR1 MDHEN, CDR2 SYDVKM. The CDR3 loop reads CASSFYDRDGVYGYTF. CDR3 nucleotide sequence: TGTGCCAGCAGTTTCTATGACCGGGACGGAGTCTATGGCTACACCTTC.

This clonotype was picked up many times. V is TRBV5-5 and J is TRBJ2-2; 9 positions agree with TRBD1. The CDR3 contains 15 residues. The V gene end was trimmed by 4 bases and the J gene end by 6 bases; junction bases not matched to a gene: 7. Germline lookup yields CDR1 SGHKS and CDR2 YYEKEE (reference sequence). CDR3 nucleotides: TGTGCCAGCAGCCCGGGGACAGGGAGGGCCGGGGAGCTGTTTTTT. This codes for CASSPGTGRAGELFF. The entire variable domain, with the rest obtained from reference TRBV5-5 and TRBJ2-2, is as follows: DAGVTQSPTHLIKTRGQQVTLRCSPISGHKSVSWYQQVLGQGPQFIFQYYEKEERGRGNFPDRFSARQFPNYSSELNVNALLLGDSALYLCASSPGTGRAGELFFGEGSRLTVL.

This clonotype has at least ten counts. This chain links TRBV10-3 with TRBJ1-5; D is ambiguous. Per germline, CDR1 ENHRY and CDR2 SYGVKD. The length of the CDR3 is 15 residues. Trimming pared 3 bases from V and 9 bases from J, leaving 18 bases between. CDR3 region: CAISEVLAPPGPQHF. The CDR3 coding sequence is TGTGCCATCAGTGAAGTCCTCGCGCCCCCGGGGCCCCAGCATTTT.

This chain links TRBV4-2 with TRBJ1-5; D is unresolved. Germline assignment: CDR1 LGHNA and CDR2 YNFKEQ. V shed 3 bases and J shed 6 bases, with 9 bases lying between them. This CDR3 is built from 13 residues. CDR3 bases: TGTGCCAGCAGCCAGGGAAGTTTTCAGCCCCAGCATTTT. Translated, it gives CASSQGSFQPQHF.